The source of this T cell receptor beta chain is a study of blood T cell repertoires in COVID-19. As for the study in general: Samples came from the United States, Italy and Spain, spanning acute and convalescent COVID-19. The cDNA or gDNA used as material had been derived from T cells, B-cell-depleted T cells, or PBMCs.

Authors' analysis steps: Amplifying reference gene primers gave estimates of nucleated cell counts. Data came from immunoSEQ multiplex PCR; TCRdb stores just in-frame clones and leaves some out. V and J calls plus clone size are reproduced from that table; the DNA served to infer D and trimming. The table lists 300,000 to 500,000 clones, roughly 90% of them singletons. The CDR3 consists of 13 residues. V lost 3 bases, J lost 3 bases, and 9 bases lay in between. Germline V CDR1 and CDR2: KGHSH, LQKENI. Cohort allocation depended upon clinical history that participants reported. Concerning this clone itself: The sample holds other DNA sequences that translate to the same CDR3.

The chain employs TRBV18 and TRBJ2-7, with D maybe TRBD1 (6 bases). This sequence was found in a woman aged 30 to 39 with acute COVID-19. Material: PBMCs or T cells enriched from blood (not recorded which). The CDR3 sequence is CASSPGAGYEQYF. The CDR3 DNA sequence: TGTGCCAGCTCACCGGGGGCTGGCTACGAGCAGTACTTC.